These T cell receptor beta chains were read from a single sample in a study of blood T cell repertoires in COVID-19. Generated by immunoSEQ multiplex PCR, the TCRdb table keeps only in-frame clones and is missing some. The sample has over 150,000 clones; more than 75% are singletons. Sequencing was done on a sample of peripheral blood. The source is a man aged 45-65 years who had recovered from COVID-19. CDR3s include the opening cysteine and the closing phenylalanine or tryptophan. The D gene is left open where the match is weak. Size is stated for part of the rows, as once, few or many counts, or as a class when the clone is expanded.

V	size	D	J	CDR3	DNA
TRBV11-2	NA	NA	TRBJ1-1	CASSLSGTLNTEAFF	TGTGCCAGCAGCTTGTCCGGGACACTGAACACTGAAGCTTTCTTT
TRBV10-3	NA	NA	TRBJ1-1	CAVADSHNTEAFF	TGTGCCGTAGCCGACAGCCATAACACTGAAGCTTTCTTT
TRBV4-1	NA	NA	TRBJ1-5	CASSQGFRDGAAQHF	TGCGCCAGCAGCCAAGGATTCAGGGATGGGGCGGCCCAGCATTTT
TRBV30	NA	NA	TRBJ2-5	CAWGRVRQETQYF	TGTGCCTGGGGACGCGTTAGACAAGAGACCCAGTACTTC
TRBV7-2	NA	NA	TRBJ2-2	CASSSAHTGELFF	TGTGCCAGCAGTTCAGCGCACACCGGGGAGCTGTTTTTT
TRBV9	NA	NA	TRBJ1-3	CASSVEGDIRTGNTIYF	TGTGCCAGCAGCGTTGAGGGGGACATCCGAACTGGAAACACCATATATTTT
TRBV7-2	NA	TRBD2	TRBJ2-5	CASSSGTSLTTKETQYF	TGTGCCAGCAGCTCTGGGACTAGCTTAACCACTAAAGAGACCCAGTACTTC
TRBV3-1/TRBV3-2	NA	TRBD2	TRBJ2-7	CARPTSGSSYEQYF	TGTGCCCGGCCGACTAGCGGAAGCTCCTACGAGCAGTACTTC
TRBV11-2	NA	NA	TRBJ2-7	CASSPSGAPYEQYF	TGTGCCAGCAGCCCCAGCGGCGCACCCTACGAGCAGTACTTC
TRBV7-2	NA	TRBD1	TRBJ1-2	CASSLALWDRGRINYGYTF	TGTGCCAGCAGCTTAGCGCTATGGGACAGGGGGCGCATAAACTATGGCTACACCTTC
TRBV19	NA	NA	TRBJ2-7	CASSSDIAYEQYF	TGTGCCAGTAGTTCGGACATTGCCTACGAGCAGTACTTC
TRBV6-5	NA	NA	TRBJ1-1	CASTDGRNTEAFF	TGTGCCAGCACCGATGGGAGAAACACTGAAGCTTTCTTT
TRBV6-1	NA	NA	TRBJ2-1	CASSEDGRAPAYNEQFF	TGTGCCAGCAGTGAAGATGGGCGGGCCCCGGCCTACAATGAGCAGTTCTTC
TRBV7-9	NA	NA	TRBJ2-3	CASSREGGRGDTQYF	TGTGCCAGCAGCCGGGAAGGAGGCAGGGGAGATACGCAGTATTTT
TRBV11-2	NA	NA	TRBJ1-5	CASSLSSGNQPQHF	TGTGCCAGCAGCTTAAGTTCGGGGAATCAGCCCCAGCATTTT
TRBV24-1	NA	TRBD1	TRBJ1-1	CATSDATGVHTEAFF	TGTGCCACCAGTGACGCGACAGGGGTTCACACTGAAGCTTTCTTT
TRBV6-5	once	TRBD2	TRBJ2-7	CASSKPGLAGYEQYF	TGTGCCAGCAGTAAACCCGGACTAGCGGGCTACGAGCAGTACTTC
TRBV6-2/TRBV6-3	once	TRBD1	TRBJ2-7	CASSLYPDRGGGEQYF	TGTGCCAGCAGTTTGTACCCGGACAGGGGAGGGGGCGAGCAGTACTTC
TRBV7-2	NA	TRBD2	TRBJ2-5	CASSLAHGAGVETQYF	TGTGCCAGCAGCTTAGCGCATGGGGCGGGAGTCGAGACCCAGTACTTC
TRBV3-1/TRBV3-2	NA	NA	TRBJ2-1	CASSQRSSYNEQFF	TGTGCCAGCAGCCAACGTTCGTCTTACAATGAGCAGTTCTTC
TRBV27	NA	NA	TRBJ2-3	CASSQQGGRTSDTQYF	TGTGCCAGCAGTCAGCAGGGGGGCAGGACCTCGGATACGCAGTATTTT
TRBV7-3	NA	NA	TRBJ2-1	CASSLLMTGEQFF	TGTGCCAGCAGCTTATTGATGACAGGTGAGCAGTTCTTC
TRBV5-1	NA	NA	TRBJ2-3	CASSLARPRSTDTQYF	TGCGCCAGCAGCTTGGCTCGACCTAGGTCCACAGATACGCAGTATTTT